This T cell receptor (beta chain) was sequenced for a study of CD8 T cells in ankylosing spondylitis. Each CDR3 protein is one row after TCRdb ran MiXCR on the 5' RACE reads. Here the sample spans roughly 40,000 distinct CDR3 sequences, about 2.5% being singletons. Study-wide points: A motif in TCR beta, a set of fewer than ten highly homologous variants, appeared characteristic of ankylosing spondylitis blood.

This clonotype occurred many times. Its antigen is undetermined. V lost 0 bases and J 0 bases, leaving 23 bases between the germline ends. The germline CDR1 and CDR2 sequences are SGDLS and YYNGEE. This CDR3 has 20 amino acids. V and J are TRBV9 and TRBJ2-3, with D uncertain. The sequence came from a male donor with ankylosing spondylitis or in good health (not recorded which). The sample was blood, either unsorted or a sorted T cell fraction (not recorded which). Written as DNA, the CDR3 is TGTGCCAGCAGCGTAGACCCACTTAGCCAGAAGTTCCCTAGCACAGATACGCAGTATTTT. Translated, it gives CASSVDPLSQKFPSTDTQYF.